One sample yielded the 15 T cell receptor beta chains listed below, sequenced in a study of blood T cell repertoires in COVID-19. Using immunoSEQ multiplex PCR, the repertoire was profiled, and TCRdb retains in-frame clones only, with some absent. The sample has hundreds of thousands of clones, 86% seen once; the top ten hold approximately 1.5%. The sequencing input was peripheral blood. These receptor sequences come from a woman aged 25 to 45 with active or convalescent COVID-19.

V usage is TRBV6-2 or TRBV6-3 and J usage is TRBJ2-1; TRBD2 matches at 10 bases. V lost 4 bases and J lost 6; bases outside the gene matches: 9. CDR1 and CDR2 (germline): MNHEY, SVGEGT. The CDR3 has 16 residues. In DNA form, the CDR3 reads TGTGCCAGCAGTTTGACTCCGGGACTAGCGACCAATGAGCAGTTCTTC. This gives the protein CASSLTPGLATNEQFF.

The V gene is TRBV5-6, the J gene TRBJ2-5; 11 nucleotides align to TRBD1. The CDR3 runs 16 residues. Unmatched junction bases numbered 11, after V lost 5 bases and J lost 5 bases. CDR1 SGHDT and CDR2 YYEEEE come from the germline V gene. The CDR3 here is CASSVPDRGRRETQYF. In DNA, the CDR3 is TGTGCCAGCAGTGTACCGGACAGGGGGCGCCGGGAGACCCAGTACTTC.

This clone was counted between two and nine times. This chain joins TRBV6-5 and TRBJ2-1, with D perhaps TRBD2 (6 bases). The V and J ends lost 4 bases and 4 bases respectively, with 14 bases between them. The CDR3 has 15 residues. CDR1 and CDR2 (germline): MNHEY, SVGAGI. The CDR3 coding sequence is TGTGCCAGCAGTTCGTCGGCCGGGGGTTACAATGAGCAGTTCTTC. Translation: CASSSSAGGYNEQFF.

Turning to this clone: An end of the junction does not agree with germline; a read error may underlie this. The gene calls are TRBV15 and TRBJ2-1; perhaps TRBD1 as D (5 bases). This CDR3 is built from 18 residues. Looked up from germline, CDR1 is LNHNV and CDR2 is YYDKDF (reference sequence). The CDR3, as DNA: TGTGCCACCAGCGGAGAGATGGTTGGGTCAGGGTCCTACAATGAGCAGTTCTTC. Residues: CATSGEMVGSGSYNEQFF.

The chain carries TRBV5-1 and TRBJ1-2, with 9 bases that match TRBD1. V was clipped by 1 base and J by 3 bases; unmatched bases: 1. The germline gives CDR1 SGHRS, CDR2 YFSETQ. The CDR3 runs to 14 residues. The CDR3 region is CASSLTGGYYGYTF. The CDR3 DNA follows: TGCGCCAGCAGCTTGACAGGGGGCTACTATGGCTACACCTTC.

This clone was seen just once. The J gene is TRBJ2-1, the V gene TRBV15, with D hard to call. This CDR3 has 15 amino acids. V was clipped by 1 base and J by 0 bases, with 7 bases between them. The germline V gene has CDR1 LNHNV and CDR2 YYDKDF (reference sequence). CDR3 nucleotide sequence: TGTGCCACCAGCAGAGCTGAGAGCTCCTACAATGAGCAGTTCTTC. It specifies CATSRAESSYNEQFF.

The genes are TRBV12-3 or TRBV12-4 and TRBJ2-5; TRBD1 agrees at 9 bases. V lost 8 bases, J lost 5 bases, and 6 bases stayed unmatched. This CDR3 spans 13 amino acids. The CDR3: CASLRQGGETQYF. DNA for the CDR3: TGTGCCAGCCTGAGACAGGGGGGGGAGACCCAGTACTTC.

This clone appeared a few times. J is TRBJ1-1 and V is TRBV2; 8 bases match TRBD1. Germline assignment: CDR1 SNHLY and CDR2 FYNNEI. The V segment lost 8 bases and the J segment 1 base; nucleotides outside the gene matches: 6. The CDR3 length is 14 residues. In DNA, the CDR3 is TGTGCCAGCCAGGCGCAGGGGGCGAACACTGAAGCTTTCTTT. It is translated as CASQAQGANTEAFF. The whole variable domain, filled in from reference TRBV2 and TRBJ1-1, reads EPEVTQTPSHQVTQMGQEVILRCVPISNHLYFYWYRQILGQKVEFLVSFYNNEISEKSEIFDDQFSVERPDGSNFTLKIRSTKLEDSAMYFCASQAQGANTEAFFGQGTRLTVV.

The gene calls are TRBV6-6 and TRBJ1-2; 12 bases agree with TRBD1. The junction had 2 bases not matched to a gene; V was cut back by 3 bases and J by 3 bases. Germline CDR1 MNHNY, CDR2 SVGAGI (reference sequence). The CDR3 extends over 15 amino acids. The CDR3 coding sequence is TGTGCCAGCAGTTATGGGACAGGGGGCGACTATGGCTACACCTTC. It yields the protein CASSYGTGGDYGYTF.

This rearrangement joins TRBV29-1 to TRBJ2-7; no firm D call. V dropped 3 bases and J dropped 3 bases, with 15 bases sitting between them. The CDR3 is 14 amino acids. Germline CDR1 reads SQVTM; CDR2 reads ANQGSEA. The chain's CDR3 is CSVDPTGGYYEQYF. DNA for the CDR3: TGCAGCGTTGACCCGACTGGTGGGTACTACGAGCAGTACTTC.

In nucleotides, the CDR3 is TGCAGTGCTAGAGATAATGGCTACACCTTC. This sequence encodes CSARDNGYTF. V is TRBV20-1 and J is TRBJ1-2; no definite D call. Trimming pared 0 bases from V and 6 bases from J, leaving 2 bases between. This CDR3 is 10 amino acids long. Germline V gives CDR1 DFQATT, CDR2 SNEGSKA (reference sequence).

This chain connects TRBV5-6 to TRBJ2-7, with 9 positions matching TRBD2. This CDR3 spans 14 amino acids. Germline V gene lookup returns CDR1 SGHDT and CDR2 YYEEEE. The ends lost 4 bases at V and 2 bases at J; junction bases unmatched: 4. For the CDR3, the DNA is TGTGCCAGCAGCAGAGCGGGAGGAACCTACGAGCAGTACTTC. It yields the protein CASSRAGGTYEQYF.

As to this clone: Other DNA sequences within the sample encode an identical CDR3. This rearrangement joins TRBV2 to TRBJ2-2; D is perhaps TRBD2 (6 bases). CDR1 is SNHLY and CDR2 is FYNNEI in the germline V gene. The CDR3 has 15 residues. The ends were cut back, 6 bases at V and 2 bases at J, with 13 bases in the middle. The CDR3 reads CASSPGTLNTGELFF. CDR3 in DNA: TGTGCCAGCAGCCCCGGGACTCTTAACACCGGGGAGCTGTTTTTT.

The chain employs TRBV21-1 and TRBJ1-2. TRBV21-1 is flagged as a pseudogene. The CDR3 totals 14 residues. This CDR3 is CASSKVGGICGYTF. CDR3 DNA: TGTGCCAGCAGCAAAGTTGGCGGGATTTGTGGCTACACCTTC.

The chain is built from TRBV7-2 and TRBJ1-3, with 7 nucleotides matching TRBD1. The CDR3 is 15 amino acids. J gave up 5 bases and V 5 bases, and 9 bases lay outside the gene matches. In germline, CDR1 is SGHTA, CDR2 FQGNSA. The CDR3 is CASSPQTGSRNTIYF. CDR3 DNA sequence: TGTGCCAGCAGCCCGCAGACAGGGTCGAGAAACACCATATATTTT.